Shown below are 27 T cell receptor beta chains from a single sample sequenced in a study of T-cell reconstitution after alpha-beta-depleted transplantation in children (dated by TCRdb to 2016 to 2017). The library was built by means of PCR. Sequencing relied on an Illumina HiSeq 2500. Molecular barcoding was employed in the preparation of TCR libraries, with unique molecular identifiers being used to normalize TCRbeta repertoire quantification. TCRdb passed the public sequencing reads through fastp at Q25 and MiXCR, retaining productive beta sequences. Entries that share a CDR3 protein sequence are merged under the most common genes and DNA. Within this sample are around 300,000 distinct CDR3 sequences, with approximately 23% of them counted one time only. The ten biggest clones cover 9.5% to 12% of the sample. The treatment or condition label of this sample denotes: allogeneic hematopoietic cell transplantation with graft depleted of TCRalphabeta T cells and CD19 B cells.

This specimen consisted of PBMCs, mostly from graft donor cells, obtained 180 days after TCRalphabeta/CD19-depleted stem cell transplant. The receptors stem from a male patient younger than 18 who had a stem cell transplant for acute lymphoblastic leukemia, so the T cells may come from the graft donor.

The chain couples TRBV4-2 to TRBJ1-2; D is perhaps TRBD1 (6 bases). The CDR3 extends over 15 amino acids. Germline lookup yields CDR1 LGHNA and CDR2 YNFKEQ. Trimming shortened V by 0 bases and J by 5 bases, and 13 bases separated the two germline ends. For the CDR3, the DNA is TGTGCCAGCAGCCAAGACGGGGGGCTTCTATATGGCTACACCTTC. Amino acid sequence: CASSQDGGLLYGYTF.

The genes are TRBV5-1 and TRBJ2-4; D tentatively reads TRBD1 or TRBD2 (5 bases each). V was clipped by 4 bases and J by 8 bases, with 13 bases between them. Germline lookup yields CDR1 SGHRS and CDR2 YFSETQ. The length of the CDR3 is 13 residues. The DNA of the CDR3 is TGCGCCAGCAGCCGGGTGGGGCGGGACATTCAGTACTTC. Its translation is CASSRVGRDIQYF.

This CDR3 is CASSSYRGDEQYF. In DNA, the CDR3 is TGCGCCAGCAGCTCCTACAGGGGCGACGAGCAGTACTTC. The chain carries TRBV5-1 and TRBJ2-7; 7 bases fit TRBD1. Per germline, CDR1 SGHRS and CDR2 YFSETQ. There are 13 residues in the CDR3. The junction had 5 bases not matched to a gene; V was cut back by 3 bases and J by 5 bases.

V usage is TRBV6-2 or TRBV6-3 and J usage is TRBJ2-1, with D perhaps being TRBD1 or TRBD2 (5 bases each). The CDR3 spans 14 residues. V was cut by 6 bases and J by 5 bases, with 14 bases left in between. Per germline, CDR1 MNHEY and CDR2 SVGEGT. CDR3 coding DNA: TGTGCCAGCAGACGGGACCTGTTAAACAATGAGCAGTTCTTC. The encoded protein is CASRRDLLNNEQFF.

This clonotype has only a few counts. V is TRBV27 and J is TRBJ2-7; 9 bases align to TRBD2. Looked up from germline, CDR1 is MNHEY and CDR2 is SMNVEV (reference sequence). The CDR3 has 17 residues. V gave up 2 bases and J gave up 1 base; unmatched junction bases: 9. Here the CDR3 reads CASSLRPSGTPSYEQYF. The CDR3 bases are TGTGCCAGCAGTTTAAGGCCTAGCGGGACCCCTTCCTACGAGCAGTACTTC.

V gene TRBV24-1 combines with J gene TRBJ1-2; the D gene is possibly TRBD1 (6 bases). The CDR3 consists of 14 residues. V was cut by 4 bases and J by 6 bases, with 14 bases left in between. Germline values: CDR1 KGHDR, CDR2 SFDVKD. The CDR3 nucleotides read TGTGCCACCAGTGACGCTACAGGGCGGCATGGCTACACCTTC. Its translation: CATSDATGRHGYTF.

This clonotype appeared a single time. The junction differs from germline at one of its ends, possibly a read error. The chain is built from TRBV5-1 and TRBJ2-7, with D perhaps TRBD2 (6 bases). Looked up from germline, CDR1 is SGHRS and CDR2 is YFSETQ. The CDR3 is 12 amino acids. The chain's CDR3 is CACSFWGDEQYF. The CDR3 bases are TGCGCCTGCAGCTTCTGGGGGGACGAGCAGTACTTC.

The rearrangement links TRBV9 to TRBJ2-5; 14 bases line up with TRBD2. CDR1 and CDR2 (germline): SGDLS, YYNGEE. V was clipped by 0 bases and J by 3 bases; unmatched bases: 7. The CDR3 is made up of 18 amino acids. The CDR3 reads CASSVAYGTSGSEETQYF. Written as DNA, the CDR3 is TGTGCCAGCAGCGTAGCGTACGGGACTAGCGGGAGTGAAGAGACCCAGTACTTC.

The chain links TRBV5-1 to TRBJ2-6; possibly TRBD1 for D (5 bases). V was clipped by 1 base and J by 3 bases, with 14 bases between them. Looked up from germline, CDR1 is SGHRS and CDR2 is YFSETQ. The CDR3 is made up of 17 amino acids. The DNA for the CDR3 is TGCGCCAGCAGCTTGAGCCCAGGGTGGAGTGGGGCCAACGTCCTGACTTTC. It specifies CASSLSPGWSGANVLTF.

This clonotype was seen a handful of times. The chain combines TRBV6-5 with TRBJ1-2; D remains unclear. Germline-derived CDR1 and CDR2 are MNHEY and SVGAGI. Trimming removed 2 bases at V and 7 bases at J, with 11 bases between. CDR3 length: 13 amino acids. The CDR3 DNA reads TGTGCCAGCAGTTACCTCGGAGGTCCTGGCTACACCTTC. Its protein is CASSYLGGPGYTF.

The chain recombines TRBV4-1 with TRBJ2-3; TRBD2 matches at 9 bases. Looked up from germline, CDR1 is MGHRA and CDR2 is YSYEKL. The ends lost 3 bases at V and 0 bases at J; junction bases unmatched: 7. The CDR3 totals 17 residues. CDR3 loop: CASSQPIAGVSTDTQYF. CDR3 DNA sequence: TGCGCCAGCAGCCAGCCAATAGCGGGAGTAAGCACAGATACGCAGTATTTT.

The rearrangement links TRBV29-1 to TRBJ2-3, with 8 bases that match TRBD1. The CDR3 consists of 15 residues. With 5 bases clipped from V and 0 bases from J, the junction kept 7 bases outside the gene matches. From germline, CDR1 is SQVTM and CDR2 ANQGSEA. CDR3 loop: CSVSGTGGSTDTQYF. Here the CDR3 DNA reads TGCAGCGTTTCCGGGACAGGAGGCAGCACAGATACGCAGTATTTT.

This clonotype was observed a handful of times. The CDR3 DNA follows: TGCGCCAGCATGAGGCAATCGAACACTGAAGCTTTCTTT. Its translation: CASMRQSNTEAFF. The chain combines TRBV5-1 with TRBJ1-1, with D unresolved. The germline V gene encodes CDR1 SGHRS and CDR2 YFSETQ. V shed 6 bases and J shed 1 base, with 10 bases lying between them. The CDR3 consists of 13 residues.

A few counts support this clonotype. The V and J genes are TRBV7-2 and TRBJ2-7; no clear D. The CDR3 runs to 15 residues. The germline V gene encodes CDR1 SGHTA and CDR2 FQGNSA. The V gene lost 3 bases and the J gene lost 0 bases, with 12 bases spanning the gap. The CDR3 loop is CASSFLVGHSYEQYF. The DNA of the CDR3 is TGTGCCAGCAGCTTTTTAGTGGGTCACTCCTACGAGCAGTACTTC.

CDR3 sequence (DNA): TGTGCCAGCAGCCCTTGGAGGGGTAGCGGGAGAAGCAACAATGAGCAGTTCTTC. It codes for CASSPWRGSGRSNNEQFF. The chain recombines TRBV14 with TRBJ2-1, with TRBD2 matching over 9 bases. Germline CDR1 reads SGHDN; CDR2 reads FVKESK. The CDR3 contains 18 residues. V was clipped by 4 bases and J by 5 bases; unmatched bases: 15.

This clonotype occurred a few times. This rearrangement joins TRBV30 to TRBJ2-2, with D perhaps TRBD1 or TRBD2 (5 bases each). This CDR3 region has 14 residues. Per the germline V gene, CDR1 is GTSNPN and CDR2 is SVGIG (reference sequence). V was shortened by 3 bases and J by 3 bases, with 11 bases between the two germline ends. CDR3 DNA sequence: TGTGCCTGGAGACGGGACGTATACACCGGGGAGCTGTTTTTT. Amino acid sequence: CAWRRDVYTGELFF.

The CDR3 region is CSASGGLAYNEQFF. CDR3 in DNA: TGCAGTGCTAGTGGGGGACTAGCCTACAATGAGCAGTTCTTC. This chain joins TRBV20-1 and TRBJ2-1; 8 positions agree with TRBD2. CDR3 length equals 14 residues. The germline CDR1 and CDR2 sequences are DFQATT and SNEGSKA (reference sequence). After removal of 3 bases from V and 2 bases from J, the junction contained 3 bases not matched to a gene.

The V and J genes are TRBV20-1 and TRBJ2-6; D ambiguous. This CDR3 has 13 residues. The germline CDR1 and CDR2 sequences are DFQATT and SNEGSKA (reference sequence). V was trimmed by 5 bases and J by 4 bases, leaving 9 bases between them. The CDR3 coding sequence is TGCAGTGCTGATAATCGGGGGGCCAACGTCCTGACTTTC. Protein product: CSADNRGANVLTF.

This clonotype appeared a single time. The chain carries TRBV11-2 and TRBJ2-4; D not certain. The germline gives CDR1 SGHAT, CDR2 FQNNGV. V lost 1 base and J 4 bases, leaving 8 bases between the germline ends. CDR3 length equals 14 residues. The CDR3 nucleotides read TGTGCCAGCAGCTTAGTAGAACTTAAAAACATTCAGTACTTC. Its protein is CASSLVELKNIQYF.

This clonotype was observed a handful of times. The chain carries TRBV11-3 and TRBJ2-3, with TRBD1 identical over 7 bases. From germline, CDR1 is SGHNT and CDR2 YENEEA. J was trimmed by 3 bases and V by 1 base; bases with no gene match: 7. The CDR3 runs to 16 residues. The CDR3 bases are TGTGCCAGCAGCTTAGGACCGACAGGGCCGACAGATACGCAGTATTTT. It codes for CASSLGPTGPTDTQYF. Combining the CDR3 with reference TRBV11-3 and TRBJ2-3 gives the whole variable domain EAGVVQSPRYKIIEKKQPVAFWCNPISGHNTLYWYLQNLGQGPELLIRYENEEAVDDSQLPKDRFSAERLKGVDSTLKIQPAELGDSAVYLCASSLGPTGPTDTQYFGPGTRLTVL.

This clonotype was recorded many times. The genes are TRBV5-1 and TRBJ2-3, with unresolved D. The CDR3 consists of 13 residues. Germline V gene data show CDR1 as SGHRS and CDR2 as YFSETQ. Trimming took 3 bases from V and 4 from J, leaving 9 bases between them. The CDR3 bases are TGCGCCAGCAGCTCTAACATTCCAGATACGCAGTATTTT. As protein: CASSSNIPDTQYF.

This clonotype was seen ten or more times. The chain couples TRBV5-1 to TRBJ2-5, with 8 bases aligning to TRBD1. V shed 0 bases and J 6 bases; nucleotides not matched to a gene: 7. This CDR3 contains 15 residues. Germline CDR1 SGHRS, CDR2 YFSETQ. The CDR3: CASSLVPGGVKTQYF. Written as DNA, the CDR3 is TGCGCCAGCAGCTTGGTACCAGGGGGCGTGAAGACCCAGTACTTC.

This clonotype was counted a few times. The chain couples TRBV29-1 to TRBJ2-1; D not resolved. V dropped 5 bases and J dropped 8 bases, with 19 bases sitting between them. Germline CDR1 is SQVTM and CDR2 is ANQGSEA. The CDR3 is 14 amino acids. CDR3 in amino acids: CSVPDLTPFYEQFF. The CDR3 region has the DNA TGCAGCGTTCCGGATTTGACCCCGTTCTATGAGCAGTTCTTC.

V is TRBV10-3 and J is TRBJ1-1, with TRBD1 matching over 8 bases. Germline assignment: CDR1 ENHRY and CDR2 SYGVKD. V shed 3 bases, J shed 4 bases, and the junction held 7 bases outside the gene matches. CDR3 length: 15 residues. CDR3 bases: TGTGCCATCAGTGACTCAGGGGGCGCAGGCACTGAAGCTTTCTTT. Protein sequence: CAISDSGGAGTEAFF.

The chain carries TRBV7-9 and TRBJ2-5; D possibly matches TRBD1 or TRBD2 (5 bases each). CDR3 length: 17 residues. Germline V gene data show CDR1 as SEHNR and CDR2 as FQNEAQ (reference sequence). V was cut by 3 bases and J by 1 base, with 18 bases left in between. The CDR3 DNA follows: TGTGCCAGCAGCTTGGGGGTGTACTTCTCAGCCCAAGAGACCCAGTACTTC. It yields the protein CASSLGVYFSAQETQYF.

The chain is built from TRBV27 and TRBJ2-1; TRBD2 aligns across 9 bases. There are 17 residues in the CDR3. CDR1 is MNHEY and CDR2 is SMNVEV in the germline V gene (reference sequence). V lost 5 bases to trimming and J lost 4 bases; unmatched junction nucleotides: 12. CDR3 region: CASSPAGGLPPYNEQFF. For the CDR3, the DNA is TGTGCCAGCAGTCCCGCGGGAGGGTTACCACCTTACAATGAGCAGTTCTTC.

The table lists this clonotype with a few counts. J is TRBJ1-5 and V is TRBV20-1, with 7 bases fitting TRBD1. The CDR3 extends over 13 amino acids. V gave up 6 bases and J gave up 3 bases; unmatched junction bases: 5. In germline, CDR1 is DFQATT, CDR2 SNEGSKA (reference sequence). CDR3 loop: CSASGTVNQPQHF. The CDR3 DNA is TGCAGTGCGTCCGGGACAGTCAATCAGCCCCAGCATTTT.